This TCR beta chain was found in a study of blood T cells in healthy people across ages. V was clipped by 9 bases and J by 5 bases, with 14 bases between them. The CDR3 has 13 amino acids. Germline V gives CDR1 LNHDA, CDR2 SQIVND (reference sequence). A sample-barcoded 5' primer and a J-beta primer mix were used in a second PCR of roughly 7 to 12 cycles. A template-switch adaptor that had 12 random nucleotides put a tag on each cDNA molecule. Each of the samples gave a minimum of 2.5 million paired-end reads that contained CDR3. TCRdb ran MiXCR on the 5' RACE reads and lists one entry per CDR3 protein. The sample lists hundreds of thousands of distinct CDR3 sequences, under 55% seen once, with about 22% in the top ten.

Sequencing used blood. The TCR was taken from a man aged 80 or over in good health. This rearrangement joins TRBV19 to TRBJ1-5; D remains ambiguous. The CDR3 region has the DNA TGTGCCAGCACCGGGTTTGGCGATCAGCCCCAGCATTTT. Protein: CASTGFGDQPQHF.